This T cell receptor (beta chain) was recorded in a study of shared clonotypes between healthy human individuals. Background on the study: Per donor, CD8 memory used one plate, CD8 naive used two, CD4 memory used three and CD4 naive used three.

The study's findings and limits: Sampling was confined to blood; repertoires within tissues likely differ. Memory subsets generally showed lower estimated richness than naive subsets.

In this sample, this clone turned up once. Its target is unknown. Profiled with immunoSEQ multiplex PCR; TCRdb holds only in-frame clones, not every one. The profile shows 700,000 to 950,000 clones, about 97% of them singletons. The V gene end was trimmed by 6 bases and the J gene end by 8 bases; junction bases not matched to a gene: 7. CDR1 and CDR2 from the germline V gene are MDHEN and SYDVKM. The CDR3 spans 14 residues. The naive CD8 subset, CD45RO-negative cells positively selected for CCR7, excluded terminally differentiated effector memory CD45RA+ cells. The rearrangement links TRBV28 to TRBJ1-4; 9 bases are a match to TRBD1. Source material: naive CD8+ T cells sorted from blood. The receptor was derived from a man between 25 and 39 years old in good health. The CDR3 region has the DNA TGTGCCAGCAGCTCCGGGACAGGGAGAGAAAAACTGTTTTTT. Protein product: CASSSGTGREKLFF.